Below, 32 T cell receptor beta chains from the same sample are listed, as sequenced in a study of blood T cell repertoires in COVID-19. The repertoire was sequenced with immunoSEQ multiplex PCR; TCRdb's copy has only in-frame clones and lacks some. The sample yields tens of thousands of clones, around 90% seen once. Sequenced sample: peripheral blood. The receptor source for this set is a man aged 60 to 75 with acute or convalescent COVID-19.

The chain uses TRBV9 and TRBJ1-3; D remains ambiguous. V dropped 4 bases and J dropped 4 bases, with 12 bases sitting between them. The CDR3 sequence is 14 residues long. The germline CDR1 and CDR2 sequences are SGDLS and YYNGEE. This chain's CDR3 is CASSRAGEGNTIYF. In nucleotides, the CDR3 is TGTGCCAGCAGCCGTGCGGGAGAGGGAAACACCATATATTTT.

This chain connects TRBV11-2 to TRBJ2-5, with D tentatively TRBD1 (6 bases). The V gene lost 8 bases and the J gene lost 5 bases, with 18 bases spanning the gap. The CDR3 runs to 14 residues. Germline CDR1 SGHAT, CDR2 FQNNGV. The CDR3 nucleotides read TGTGCCAGCCGACACGCAGGGGAAGCGGAGACCCAGTACTTC. Translation: CASRHAGEAETQYF.

The chain combines TRBV14 with TRBJ2-1; D uncertain. Trimming removed 1 base at V and 5 bases at J, with 18 bases between. This CDR3 contains 17 residues. Looked up from germline, CDR1 is SGHDN and CDR2 is FVKESK. The CDR3 here is CASSQGIAANLDNEQFF. The CDR3 coding sequence is TGTGCCAGCAGCCAAGGAATTGCGGCTAACCTAGACAATGAGCAGTTCTTC.

The V gene is TRBV2, the J gene TRBJ2-3; 7 nucleotides match TRBD1. The germline gives CDR1 SNHLY, CDR2 FYNNEI. Unmatched junction bases numbered 4, after V lost 4 bases and J lost 3 bases. The CDR3 sequence is 14 residues long. CDR3 loop: CASSGGQPTDTQYF. The CDR3 DNA reads as TGTGCCAGCAGTGGGGGACAGCCTACAGATACGCAGTATTTT.

The chain joins TRBV19 to TRBJ1-1, with TRBD1 matching over 7 bases. Germline V gene data show CDR1 as LNHDA and CDR2 as SQIVND (reference sequence). V lost 4 bases to trimming and J lost 3 bases; unmatched junction nucleotides: 11. CDR3 length: 16 amino acids. CDR3 sequence: CASSTDSRGWDTEAFF. The DNA for the CDR3 is TGTGCCAGTAGTACCGATTCCAGGGGGTGGGACACTGAAGCTTTCTTT.

The rearrangement links TRBV7-2 to TRBJ1-1; D gene ambiguous. The germline V and J ends were trimmed by 5 bases and 2 bases, with 12 bases remaining between them. This CDR3 comprises 14 residues. From germline, CDR1 is SGHTA and CDR2 FQGNSA. CDR3 sequence: CASSPIVGNTEAFF. The CDR3 region has the DNA TGTGCCAGCAGCCCGATAGTCGGTAACACTGAAGCTTTCTTT.

The chain links TRBV6-5 to TRBJ2-1, with D hard to call. Germline loops: CDR1 MNHEY, CDR2 SVGAGI. V gave up 0 bases and J gave up 3 bases, with 9 bases separating them. The CDR3 has 15 residues. Here the CDR3 DNA reads TGTGCCAGCAGTTACTCGAACCCAGTCTACAATGAGCAGTTCTTC. It specifies CASSYSNPVYNEQFF.

The gene calls are TRBV18 and TRBJ1-5; D is perhaps TRBD1 (6 bases). CDR3 size: 13 residues. V shed 3 bases and J shed 4 bases, with 7 bases lying between them. The germline CDR1 and CDR2 sequences are KGHSH and LQKENI. In DNA form, the CDR3 reads TGTGCCAGCTCACCGGACAGTAATCAGCCCCAGCATTTT. Protein product: CASSPDSNQPQHF. The entire variable domain, with the rest obtained from reference TRBV18 and TRBJ1-5, is as follows: NAGVMQNPRHLVRRRGQEARLRCSPMKGHSHVYWYRQLPEEGLKFMVYLQKENIIDESGMPKERFSAEFPKEGPSILRIQQVVRGDSAAYFCASSPDSNQPQHFGDGTRLSIL.

This chain joins TRBV5-4 and TRBJ1-1, with no clear D. The germline V and J ends were trimmed by 0 bases and 3 bases, with 6 bases remaining between them. From germline, CDR1 is SGHNT and CDR2 YYREEE (reference sequence). The CDR3 length is 13 residues. The CDR3 protein is CASSLAQYTEAFF. CDR3 in DNA: TGTGCCAGCAGCTTGGCACAGTACACTGAAGCTTTCTTT.

This chain uses TRBV18 with TRBJ1-5; 7 nucleotides align to TRBD1. CDR1 is KGHSH, CDR2 LQKENI, per germline. The CDR3 covers 15 residues. Germline trimming cut 2 bases from V and 1 base from J; bases unmatched to any gene: 2. DNA of the CDR3: TGTGCCAGCTCACCAGAGGGGGCGAGCAATCAGCCCCAGCATTTT. This encodes CASSPEGASNQPQHF.

The chain is built from TRBV28 and TRBJ1-5; perhaps TRBD1 as D (5 bases). Germline V gene sequence: CDR1 MDHEN, CDR2 SYDVKM. The CDR3 is 15 residues long. V was cut by 5 bases and J by 4 bases, with 15 bases left in between. CDR3 coding DNA: TGTGCCAGCAGTCCTGGAATGGAGGGGAATCAGCCCCAGCATTTT. Residues: CASSPGMEGNQPQHF. Together with reference TRBV28 and TRBJ1-5, the CDR3 gives the full variable domain: DVKVTQSSRYLVKRTGEKVFLECVQDMDHENMFWYRQDPGLGLRLIYFSYDVKMKEKGDIPEGYSVSREKKERFSLILESASTNQTSMYLCASSPGMEGNQPQHFGDGTRLSIL.

The chain carries TRBV5-1 and TRBJ1-2; D perhaps matches TRBD1 (5 bases). Trimming took 4 bases from V and 4 from J, leaving 17 bases between them. The CDR3 length is 15 residues. CDR1 and CDR2 from the germline V gene are SGHRS and YFSETQ. The CDR3: CASSDPKGPFYGYTF. The CDR3 DNA reads TGCGCCAGCAGCGACCCCAAGGGGCCCTTCTATGGCTACACCTTC.

The rearrangement joins TRBV29-1 to TRBJ1-1; TRBD1 matches 10 bases. Looked up from germline, CDR1 is SQVTM and CDR2 is ANQGSEA. Losses at the gene ends were 4 bases for V and 1 base for J; bases not matched to a gene: 12. The CDR3 totals 17 residues. The CDR3 loop is CSVAEMTGGAGNTEAFF. DNA of the CDR3: TGCAGCGTTGCCGAAATGACAGGGGGCGCGGGGAACACTGAAGCTTTCTTT.

V and J are TRBV27 and TRBJ2-7; tentative D call: TRBD2 (6 bases). Deletions cut 8 bases from V and 4 bases from J, with 18 bases between. Germline CDR1 and CDR2: MNHEY and SMNVEV (reference sequence). The CDR3 sequence is 14 residues long. This chain's CDR3 is CASSRGTDLYEQYF. DNA for the CDR3: TGTGCCAGCTCACGGGGGACGGACCTTTACGAGCAGTACTTC.

Note on this clone: Sequence at one end of the junction differs from germline and may be a read error. V and J are TRBV19 and TRBJ1-1; 9 bases align to TRBD1. The CDR3 extends over 14 amino acids. Germline CDR1 LNHDA, CDR2 SQIVND (reference sequence). The CDR3 DNA reads TGTGCCAGTAATATACAGGGGGCCTACACTGAAGCTTTCTTT. This translates into CASNIQGAYTEAFF.

The rearrangement links TRBV5-1 to TRBJ2-2; 7 bases are shared with TRBD2. The CDR3 extends over 16 amino acids. Germline CDR1 SGHRS, CDR2 YFSETQ. V lost 4 bases to trimming and J lost 1 base; unmatched junction nucleotides: 7. Here the CDR3 reads CASSKTGTKNTGELFF. Written as DNA, the CDR3 is TGCGCCAGCAGCAAGACCGGGACTAAGAACACCGGGGAGCTGTTTTTT. Full variable domain (outside the CDR3, taken from reference TRBV5-1 and TRBJ2-2): KAGVTQTPRYLIKTRGQQVTLSCSPISGHRSVSWYQQTPGQGLQFLFEYFSETQRNKGNFPGRFSGRQFSNSRSEMNVSTLELGDSALYLCASSKTGTKNTGELFFGEGSRLTVL.

In the case of this clone: The same CDR3 also results from other DNA sequences found in this sample. The chain couples TRBV4-1 to TRBJ2-7, with D perhaps TRBD2 (6 bases). Germline loops: CDR1 MGHRA, CDR2 YSYEKL. Trimming removed 3 bases from V and 5 bases from J, with 14 bases in between. The CDR3 contains 14 residues. CDR3 loop: CASSHPGLGDEQYF. The CDR3 region has the DNA TGCGCCAGCAGCCACCCGGGACTGGGCGACGAGCAGTACTTC.

The genes are TRBV18 and TRBJ2-1; 12 positions match TRBD1. Germline V lookup: CDR1 KGHSH, CDR2 LQKENI. After removal of 3 bases from V and 8 bases from J, the junction contained 5 bases not matched to a gene. This CDR3 spans 15 amino acids. Written as DNA, the CDR3 is TGTGCCAGCTCACCTCGGGACAGGGGGCTGGATGAGCAGTTCTTC. Residues: CASSPRDRGLDEQFF.

The rearrangement links TRBV30 to TRBJ2-3; weak D call: TRBD2 (5 bases). Germline V gene sequence: CDR1 GTSNPN, CDR2 SVGIG (reference sequence). The CDR3 spans 16 residues. Trimming removed 2 bases at V and 2 bases at J, with 17 bases between. The CDR3 sequence is CAWSPPGWGTTDTQYF. The CDR3 nucleotides read TGTGCCTGGAGTCCCCCGGGGTGGGGAACCACAGATACGCAGTATTTT.

V is TRBV6-1 and J is TRBJ2-4; D is undetermined. With 2 bases removed from V and 9 bases from J, the gap between germline ends came to 17 bases. CDR1 is MNHNS, CDR2 SASEGT, per germline. The CDR3 sequence is 15 residues long. CDR3 DNA sequence: TGTGCCAGCAGTGAAATTAGACTCACGGTGGGCATTCAGTACTTC. Its translation: CASSEIRLTVGIQYF.

A note on this clone: This sample also contains other DNA sequences that code for the same CDR3. The chain has TRBV29-1 and TRBJ1-2; TRBD1 matches 7 bases. J gave up 4 bases and V 6 bases, and 2 bases lay outside the gene matches. Germline V gives CDR1 SQVTM, CDR2 ANQGSEA. The CDR3 totals 11 residues. Here the CDR3 reads CSVGDSYGYTF. In DNA form, the CDR3 reads TGCAGCGTAGGGGACAGCTATGGCTACACCTTC. Using reference TRBV29-1 and TRBJ1-2 for the parts outside the CDR3, the full variable domain is SAVISQKPSRDICQRGTSLTIQCQVDSQVTMMFWYRQQPGQSLTLIATANQGSEATYESGFVIDKFPISRPNLTFSTLTVSNMSPEDSSIYLCSVGDSYGYTFGSGTRLTVV.

This rearrangement joins TRBV5-8 to TRBJ1-1, with D unclear. The CDR3 runs to 15 residues. V was pared by 2 bases and J by 3 bases, with 14 bases between. Germline V gives CDR1 SGHTS, CDR2 YDEGEE. The CDR3 here is CASSFGGWRDTEAFF. The CDR3 nucleotides read TGTGCCAGCAGCTTCGGTGGTTGGCGGGACACTGAAGCTTTCTTT.

This clone was counted only a few times. The gene calls are TRBV19 and TRBJ2-1; 7 nucleotides match TRBD2. This CDR3 spans 14 amino acids. Germline lookup yields CDR1 LNHDA and CDR2 SQIVND (reference sequence). Trimming took 7 bases from V and 0 from J; bases not matched to a gene: 3. CDR3 bases: TGTGCCAGTATGGGCGGGAGCTCCTACAATGAGCAGTTCTTC. Its protein product is CASMGGSSYNEQFF.

The gene calls are TRBV6-2 or TRBV6-3 and TRBJ1-4; the match to TRBD1 covers 9 bases. The germline CDR1 and CDR2 sequences are MNHEY and SVGEGT. Trimming took 5 bases from V and 7 from J; bases not matched to a gene: 5. This CDR3 is 14 amino acids long. CDR3 in DNA: TGTGCCAGCAGTACAGGGGGCTGGAGTGAAAAACTGTTTTTT. Protein product: CASSTGGWSEKLFF.

The chain recombines TRBV6-5 with TRBJ1-5; D is ambiguous. CDR1 MNHEY and CDR2 SVGAGI come from the germline V gene. With 8 bases removed from V and 3 bases from J, the gap between germline ends came to 11 bases. The CDR3 runs to 13 residues. CDR3 region: CASGREANQPQHF. The CDR3 coding sequence is TGTGCCAGCGGCCGGGAGGCCAATCAGCCCCAGCATTTT.

The chain recombines TRBV7-9 with TRBJ1-2, with 12 bases that match TRBD1. This CDR3 has 15 residues. V shed 6 bases and J 5 bases; nucleotides not matched to a gene: 7. Germline V lookup: CDR1 SEHNR, CDR2 FQNEAQ (reference sequence). The DNA for the CDR3 is TGTGCCAGCAGACAACCGGGACAGGGGGCGTATGGCTACACCTTC. Translation gives CASRQPGQGAYGYTF.

This clone was seen a single time. The rearrangement joins TRBV5-4 to TRBJ1-2; 8 positions agree with TRBD1. Germline CDR1 SGHNT, CDR2 YYREEE (reference sequence). Trimming took 5 bases from V and 1 from J; bases not matched to a gene: 1. The CDR3 length is 13 residues. CDR3 residues: CASRDRDNYGYTF. The CDR3 DNA reads TGTGCCAGCAGGGACAGGGATAACTATGGCTACACCTTC.

The chain combines TRBV4-2 with TRBJ2-4; D gene uncertain. The CDR3 runs 14 residues. From germline, CDR1 is LGHNA and CDR2 YNFKEQ. Trimming took 0 bases from V and 5 from J, leaving 8 bases between them. CDR3 protein: CASSQEVAENIQYF. In DNA form, the CDR3 reads TGTGCCAGCAGCCAAGAGGTCGCGGAAAACATTCAGTACTTC.

The rearrangement uses TRBV7-2 and TRBJ2-1; 8 bases map to TRBD2. The CDR3 loop spans 15 amino acids. The V segment lost 6 bases and the J segment 4 bases; nucleotides outside the gene matches: 8. Germline CDR1 and CDR2: SGHTA and FQGNSA. The CDR3: CASRLTGTSYNEQFF. CDR3 coding DNA: TGTGCCAGCAGATTGACCGGGACTAGTTACAATGAGCAGTTCTTC.

The V and J genes are TRBV10-2 and TRBJ1-5, with 9 bases identical to TRBD1. This CDR3 spans 16 amino acids. With 6 bases clipped from V and 2 bases from J, the junction kept 8 bases outside the gene matches. Germline assignment: CDR1 WSHSY and CDR2 SAAADI. The CDR3 protein is CASSAGTGIGNQPQHF. The CDR3 DNA reads TGCGCCAGCAGCGCCGGGACAGGGATCGGCAATCAGCCCCAGCATTTT.

The chain has TRBV5-1 and TRBJ2-2, with TRBD1 matching 9 bases. CDR3 length: 16 residues. CDR1 is SGHRS and CDR2 is YFSETQ in the germline V gene. With 4 bases clipped from V and 5 bases from J, the junction kept 9 bases outside the gene matches. Written as DNA, the CDR3 is TGCGCCAGCAGCCTCAACAGGGGGCGACGTACCGGGGAGCTGTTTTTT. It codes for CASSLNRGRRTGELFF. Full variable domain (remainder filled in from reference TRBV5-1 and TRBJ2-2): KAGVTQTPRYLIKTRGQQVTLSCSPISGHRSVSWYQQTPGQGLQFLFEYFSETQRNKGNFPGRFSGRQFSNSRSEMNVSTLELGDSALYLCASSLNRGRRTGELFFGEGSRLTVL.

The chain combines TRBV7-9 with TRBJ2-5, with TRBD2 matching over 11 bases. Germline-derived CDR1 and CDR2 are SEHNR and FQNEAQ (reference sequence). Trimming took 2 bases from V and 5 from J; bases not matched to a gene: 4. CDR3 length: 15 residues. The CDR3 spells CASSLTSGSGETQYF. The DNA of the CDR3 is TGTGCCAGCAGCTTAACTAGCGGGAGTGGGGAGACCCAGTACTTC. The full variable domain, its missing parts supplied by reference TRBV7-9 and TRBJ2-5, is DTGVSQNPRHKITKRGQNVTFRCDPISEHNRLYWYRQTLGQGPEFLTYFQNEAQLEKSRLLSDRFSAERPKGSFSTLEIQRTEQGDSAMYLCASSLTSGSGETQYFGPGTRLLVL.